This entry is about one T cell receptor (beta chain). Its antigen is undetermined. This record comes from a study of T cell responses to AZD1222 COVID-19 vaccine. Trimming took off 8 bases at V and 7 bases at J, with 18 bases between the two ends. This CDR3 has 13 amino acids. Germline CDR1 reads SNHLY; CDR2 reads FYNNEI. Clones were sequenced by immunoSEQ multiplex PCR, and TCRdb holds only the in-frame ones, with some missing. The data contain 120,000 or so clones, around 91% of them singletons. General study results and limits: Vaccine-related CD4 TCRs covered spike, predominating at 160-218 and 743-854. Researchers took repertoire samples only after the peak T cell response had come.

The gene calls are TRBV2 and TRBJ2-7; D possibly corresponds to TRBD1 (6 bases). The clonotype comes from an adult in good health. The specimen comprised peripheral blood, sampled on day 0 of AZD1222 vaccination. Written as DNA, the CDR3 is TGTGCCAGCTCCTCCGGGCAGGGGCGGGAGCAGTACTTC. Protein sequence: CASSSGQGREQYF.